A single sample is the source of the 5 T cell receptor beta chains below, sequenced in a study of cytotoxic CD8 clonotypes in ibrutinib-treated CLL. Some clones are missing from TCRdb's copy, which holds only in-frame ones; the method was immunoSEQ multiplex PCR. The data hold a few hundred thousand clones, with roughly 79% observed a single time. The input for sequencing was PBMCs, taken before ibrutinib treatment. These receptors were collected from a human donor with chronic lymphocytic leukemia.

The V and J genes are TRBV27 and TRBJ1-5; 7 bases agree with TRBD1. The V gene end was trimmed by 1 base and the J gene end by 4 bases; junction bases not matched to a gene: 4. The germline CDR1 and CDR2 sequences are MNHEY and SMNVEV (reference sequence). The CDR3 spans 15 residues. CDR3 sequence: CASSLFPTGNQPQHF. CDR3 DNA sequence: TGTGCCAGCAGTTTATTCCCGACAGGGAATCAGCCCCAGCATTTT.

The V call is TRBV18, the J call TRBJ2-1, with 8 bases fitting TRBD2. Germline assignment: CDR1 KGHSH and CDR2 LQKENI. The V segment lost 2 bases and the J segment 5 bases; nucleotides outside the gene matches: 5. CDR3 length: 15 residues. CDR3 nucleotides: TGTGCCAGCTCACCAATCGTAGCGGGAAACAATGAGCAGTTCTTC. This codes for CASSPIVAGNNEQFF.

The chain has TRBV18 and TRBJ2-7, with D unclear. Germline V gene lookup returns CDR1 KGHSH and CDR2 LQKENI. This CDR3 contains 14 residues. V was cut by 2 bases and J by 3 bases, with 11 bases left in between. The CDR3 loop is CASSPGSVGYEQYF. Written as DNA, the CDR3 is TGTGCCAGCTCACCAGGCTCTGTTGGCTACGAGCAGTACTTC.

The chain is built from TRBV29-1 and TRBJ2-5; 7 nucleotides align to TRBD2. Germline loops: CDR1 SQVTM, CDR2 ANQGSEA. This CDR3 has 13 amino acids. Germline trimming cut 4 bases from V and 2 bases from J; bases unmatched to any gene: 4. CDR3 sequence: CSVVTGGQETQYF. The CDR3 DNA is TGCAGCGTTGTAACGGGAGGACAAGAGACCCAGTACTTC.

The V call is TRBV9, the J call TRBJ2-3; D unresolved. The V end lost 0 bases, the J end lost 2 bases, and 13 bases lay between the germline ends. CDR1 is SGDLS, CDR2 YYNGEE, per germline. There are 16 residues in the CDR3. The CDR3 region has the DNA TGTGCCAGCAGCGTAGGGTCTAGTGGGAACACAGATACGCAGTATTTT. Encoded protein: CASSVGSSGNTDTQYF.